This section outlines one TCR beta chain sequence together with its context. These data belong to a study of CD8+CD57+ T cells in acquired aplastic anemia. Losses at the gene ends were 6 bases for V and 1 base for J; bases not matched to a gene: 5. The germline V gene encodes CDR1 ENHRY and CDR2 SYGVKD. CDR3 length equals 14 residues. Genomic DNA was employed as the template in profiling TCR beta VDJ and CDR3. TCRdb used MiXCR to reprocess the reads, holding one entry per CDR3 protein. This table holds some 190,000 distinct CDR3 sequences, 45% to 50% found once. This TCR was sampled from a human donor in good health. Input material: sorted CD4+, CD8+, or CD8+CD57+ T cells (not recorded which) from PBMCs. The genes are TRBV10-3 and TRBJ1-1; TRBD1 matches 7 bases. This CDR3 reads CAIRTGIGNTEAFF. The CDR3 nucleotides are TGTGCCATCAGGACAGGGATAGGGAACACTGAAGCTTTCTTT.